This TCR beta chain was sequenced for a study of CD8 T cells in ankylosing spondylitis. This clonotype was recorded many times. What it binds is unknown. 5'-RACE, quantitative and with molecular barcodes, yielded the TCR beta libraries. TCRdb fed the 5' RACE reads into MiXCR, producing one record per CDR3 protein. The sample comprises 130,000 or so distinct CDR3 sequences, 6% to 8.5% of which are singletons, and 9% to 15% rests with the top ten. Findings of the study overall: Apparently characteristic of ankylosing spondylitis blood was a TCR beta motif (roughly eight highly homologous variants). Reactive arthritis synovial fluid and blood previously showed some of these motif variants.

V was clipped by 1 base and J by 0 bases, with 10 bases between them. Germline values: CDR1 SGHTA, CDR2 FQGNSA. The CDR3 is 16 residues long. The rearrangement links TRBV7-2 to TRBJ2-1, with D possibly TRBD2 on 6 matching bases. Sequencing was carried out using blood, either unsorted or a sorted T cell fraction (not recorded which). This TCR derives from a male donor with ankylosing spondylitis or in good health (not recorded which). CDR3: CASSLGASVSYNEQFF. The DNA for the CDR3 is TGTGCCAGCAGCTTAGGGGCTAGCGTCTCCTACAATGAGCAGTTCTTC.